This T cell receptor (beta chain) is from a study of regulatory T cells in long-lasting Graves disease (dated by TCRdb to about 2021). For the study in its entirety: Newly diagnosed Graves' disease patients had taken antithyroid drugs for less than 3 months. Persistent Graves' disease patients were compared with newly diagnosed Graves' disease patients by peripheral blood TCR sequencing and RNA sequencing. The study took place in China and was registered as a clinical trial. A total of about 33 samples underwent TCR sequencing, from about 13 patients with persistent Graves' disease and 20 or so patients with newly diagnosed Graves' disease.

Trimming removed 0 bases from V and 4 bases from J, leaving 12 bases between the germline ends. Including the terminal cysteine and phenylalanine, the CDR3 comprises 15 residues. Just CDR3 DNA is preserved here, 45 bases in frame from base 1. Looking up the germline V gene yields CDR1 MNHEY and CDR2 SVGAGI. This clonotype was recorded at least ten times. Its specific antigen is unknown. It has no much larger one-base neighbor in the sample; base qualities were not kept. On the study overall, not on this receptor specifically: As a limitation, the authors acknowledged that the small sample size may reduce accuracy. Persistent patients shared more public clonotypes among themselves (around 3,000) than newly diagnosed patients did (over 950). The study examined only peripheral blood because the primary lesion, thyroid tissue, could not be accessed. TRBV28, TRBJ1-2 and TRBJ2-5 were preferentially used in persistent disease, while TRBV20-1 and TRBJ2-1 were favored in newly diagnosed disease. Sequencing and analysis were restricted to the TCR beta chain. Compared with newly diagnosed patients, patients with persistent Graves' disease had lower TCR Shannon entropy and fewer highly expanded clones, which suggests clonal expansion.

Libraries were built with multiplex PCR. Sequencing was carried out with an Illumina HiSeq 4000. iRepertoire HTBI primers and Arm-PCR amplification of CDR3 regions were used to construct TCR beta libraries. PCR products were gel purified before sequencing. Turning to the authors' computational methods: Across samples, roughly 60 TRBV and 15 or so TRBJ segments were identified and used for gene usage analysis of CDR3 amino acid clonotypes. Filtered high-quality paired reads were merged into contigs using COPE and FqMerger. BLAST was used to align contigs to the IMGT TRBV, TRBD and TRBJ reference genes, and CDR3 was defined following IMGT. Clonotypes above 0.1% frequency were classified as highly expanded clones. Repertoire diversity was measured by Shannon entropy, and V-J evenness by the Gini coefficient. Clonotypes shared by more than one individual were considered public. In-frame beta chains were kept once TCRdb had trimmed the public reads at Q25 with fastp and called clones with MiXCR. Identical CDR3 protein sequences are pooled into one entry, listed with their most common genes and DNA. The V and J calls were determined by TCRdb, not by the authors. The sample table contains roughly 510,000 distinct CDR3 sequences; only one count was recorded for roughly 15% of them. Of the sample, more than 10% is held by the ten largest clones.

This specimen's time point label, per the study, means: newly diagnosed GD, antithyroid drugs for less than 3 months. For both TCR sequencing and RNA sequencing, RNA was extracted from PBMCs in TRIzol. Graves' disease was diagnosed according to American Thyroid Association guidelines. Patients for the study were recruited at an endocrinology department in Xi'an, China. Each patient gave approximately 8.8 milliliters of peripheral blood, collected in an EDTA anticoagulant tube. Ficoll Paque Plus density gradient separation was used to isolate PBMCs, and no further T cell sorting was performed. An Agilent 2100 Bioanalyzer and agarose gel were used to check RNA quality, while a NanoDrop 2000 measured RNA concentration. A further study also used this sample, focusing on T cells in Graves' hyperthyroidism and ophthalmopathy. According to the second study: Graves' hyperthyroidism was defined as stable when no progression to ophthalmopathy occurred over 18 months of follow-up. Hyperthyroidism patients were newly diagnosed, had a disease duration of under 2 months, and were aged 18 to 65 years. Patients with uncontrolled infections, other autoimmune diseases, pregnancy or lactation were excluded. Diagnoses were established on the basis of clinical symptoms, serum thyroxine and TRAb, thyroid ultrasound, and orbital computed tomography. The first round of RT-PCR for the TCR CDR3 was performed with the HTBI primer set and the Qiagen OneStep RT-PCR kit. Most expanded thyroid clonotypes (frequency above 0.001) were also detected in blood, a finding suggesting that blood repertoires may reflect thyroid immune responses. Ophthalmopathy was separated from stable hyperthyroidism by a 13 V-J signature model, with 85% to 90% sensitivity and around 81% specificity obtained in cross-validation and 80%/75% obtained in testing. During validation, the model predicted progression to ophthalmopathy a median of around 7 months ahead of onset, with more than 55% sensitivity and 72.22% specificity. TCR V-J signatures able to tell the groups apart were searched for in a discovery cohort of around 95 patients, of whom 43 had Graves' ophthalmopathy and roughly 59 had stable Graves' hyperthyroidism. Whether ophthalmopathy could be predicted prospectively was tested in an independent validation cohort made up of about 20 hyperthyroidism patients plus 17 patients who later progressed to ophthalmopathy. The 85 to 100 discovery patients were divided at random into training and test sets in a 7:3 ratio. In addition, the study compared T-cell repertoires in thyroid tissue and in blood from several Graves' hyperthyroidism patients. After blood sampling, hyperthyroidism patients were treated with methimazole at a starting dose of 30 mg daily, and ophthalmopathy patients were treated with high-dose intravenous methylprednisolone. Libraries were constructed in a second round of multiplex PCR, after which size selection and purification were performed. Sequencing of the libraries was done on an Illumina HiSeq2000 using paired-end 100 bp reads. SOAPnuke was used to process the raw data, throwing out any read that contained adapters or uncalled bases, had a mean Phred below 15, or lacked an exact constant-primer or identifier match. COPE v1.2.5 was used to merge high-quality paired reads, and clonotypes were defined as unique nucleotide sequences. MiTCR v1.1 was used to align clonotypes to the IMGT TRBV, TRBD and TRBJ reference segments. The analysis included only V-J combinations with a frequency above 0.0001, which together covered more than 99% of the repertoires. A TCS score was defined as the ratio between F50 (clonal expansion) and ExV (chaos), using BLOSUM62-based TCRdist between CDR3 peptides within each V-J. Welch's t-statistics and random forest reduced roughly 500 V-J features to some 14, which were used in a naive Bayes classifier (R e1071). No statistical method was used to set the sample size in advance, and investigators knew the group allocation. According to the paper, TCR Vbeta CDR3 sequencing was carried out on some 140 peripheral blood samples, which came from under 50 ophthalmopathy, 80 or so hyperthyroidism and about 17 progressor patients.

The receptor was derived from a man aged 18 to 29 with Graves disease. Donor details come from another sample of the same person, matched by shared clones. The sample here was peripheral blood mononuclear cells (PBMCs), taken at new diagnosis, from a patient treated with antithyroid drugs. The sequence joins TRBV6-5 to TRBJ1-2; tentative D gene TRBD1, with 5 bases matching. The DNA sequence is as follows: TGTGCCAGCAGTTACTCCGACAGCATTACCTATGGCTACACCTTC. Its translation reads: CASSYSDSITYGYTF.